This T cell receptor beta chain stems from a study of blood T cell repertoires in COVID-19. Measured with immunoSEQ multiplex PCR; TCRdb has only the in-frame clones, and not every one. Altogether about 260,000 clones are present, 86% being singletons, with the ten largest covering about 2.1%. CDR3 length: 13 amino acids. V lost 4 bases and J lost 6, with 15 bases in between. Germline CDR1 SQVTM, CDR2 ANQGSEA. This chain uses TRBV29-1 with TRBJ1-2, with D maybe TRBD1 (5 bases). The TCR originated in a man aged 25-45 years with active or convalescent COVID-19. The sample taken for sequencing was peripheral blood. The CDR3 DNA reads TGCAGCGTTGTGGGTGCAGGGAGGAATGGCTACACCTTC. As protein: CSVVGAGRNGYTF.